This T cell receptor (beta chain) was observed in a study of blood T cell repertoires in COVID-19. V lost 8 bases and J lost 2, with 9 bases in between. The CDR3 extends over 12 amino acids. Clones were read by immunoSEQ multiplex PCR, and TCRdb kept only the in-frame ones, dropping some. The data hold roughly 110,000 clones, with 82% observed a single time. This clone was picked up a small number of times. This TCR was recovered from a man aged 65 to 85 with acute or convalescent COVID-19. The chain has TRBV12-3 or TRBV12-4 and TRBJ1-2, with D unclear. Sequencing used peripheral blood. Written as DNA, the CDR3 is TGTGCCAGCCGCGGATTGAACTATGGCTACACCTTC. This sequence encodes CASRGLNYGYTF.